Sequencing of this T cell receptor beta chain was carried out in a study of graft-versus-host responses after intestinal transplantation. Study details: Each transplant was multivisceral, liver-intestinal, or isolated intestinal. Recipients across the board were started on anti-thymocyte globulin induction, then kept on tacrolimus and steroids for two to four years.

Study-wide results and limits: Investigators detected GvH clones in recipient marrow, with some emerging earlier in ileum or blood.

Produced via immunoSEQ multiplex PCR; TCRdb's table is partial and in-frame only. The data contain tens of thousands of clones, roughly 93% of them singletons. Germline V CDR1 and CDR2: MDHEN, SYDVKM. Trimming removed 5 bases at V and 8 bases at J, with 12 bases between. This CDR3 comprises 12 residues. As to this clone: Its specificity is not known. The conserved final phenylalanine or tryptophan is absent from the CDR3, which likely points to a read error.

This receptor was identified in a human patient who received an intestinal transplant, so some T cells may come from the graft donor. Here the sequenced sample was PBMCs, taken 66 days after intestinal transplant. The chain uses TRBV28 and TRBJ1-2, with unresolved D. The CDR3 DNA reads TGTGCCAGCAGTAAAGGGCTTCAAGGCTACACCTCC. Translated, it gives CASSKGLQGYTS.